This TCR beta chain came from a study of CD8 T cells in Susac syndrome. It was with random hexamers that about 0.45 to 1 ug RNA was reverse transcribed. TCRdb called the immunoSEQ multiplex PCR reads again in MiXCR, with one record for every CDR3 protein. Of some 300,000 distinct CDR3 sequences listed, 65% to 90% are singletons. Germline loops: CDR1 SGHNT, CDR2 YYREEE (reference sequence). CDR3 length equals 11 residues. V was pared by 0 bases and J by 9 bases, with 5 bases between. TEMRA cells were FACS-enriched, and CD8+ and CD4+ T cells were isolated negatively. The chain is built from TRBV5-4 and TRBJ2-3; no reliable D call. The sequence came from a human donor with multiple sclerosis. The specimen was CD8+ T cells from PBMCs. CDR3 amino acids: CASSLDPTQYF. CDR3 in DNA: TGTGCCAGCAGCTTGGACCCGACGCAGTATTTT. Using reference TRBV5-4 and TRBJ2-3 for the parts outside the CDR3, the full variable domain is ETGVTQSPTHLIKTRGQQVTLRCSSQSGHNTVSWYQQALGQGPQFIFQYYREEENGRGNFPPRFSGLQFPNYSSELNVNALELDDSALYLCASSLDPTQYFGPGTRLTVL.